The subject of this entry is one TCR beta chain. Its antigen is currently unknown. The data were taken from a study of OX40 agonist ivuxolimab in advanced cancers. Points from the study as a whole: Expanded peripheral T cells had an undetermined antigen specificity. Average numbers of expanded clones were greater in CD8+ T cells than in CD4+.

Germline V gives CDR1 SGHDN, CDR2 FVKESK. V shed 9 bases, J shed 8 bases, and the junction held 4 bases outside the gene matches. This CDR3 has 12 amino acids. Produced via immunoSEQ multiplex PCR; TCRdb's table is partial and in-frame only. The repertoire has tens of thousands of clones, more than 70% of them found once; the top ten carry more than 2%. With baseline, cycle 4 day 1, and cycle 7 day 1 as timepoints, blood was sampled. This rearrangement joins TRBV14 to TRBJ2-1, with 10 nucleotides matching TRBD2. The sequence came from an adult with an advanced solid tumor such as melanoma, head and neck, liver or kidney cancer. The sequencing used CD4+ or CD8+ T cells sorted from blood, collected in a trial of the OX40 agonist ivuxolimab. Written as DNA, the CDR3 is TGTGCCAGTAAGCTAGCGGGGGATGAGCAGTTCTTC. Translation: CASKLAGDEQFF.